This is a list of T cell receptor beta chains from one sample in a study of blood T cells in healthy people across ages. MiXCR was run by TCRdb on the 5' RACE reads, yielding one entry per CDR3 protein. The table has over 1,300,000 distinct CDR3 sequences, almost 60% seen once. The sample taken for sequencing was blood. The receptors stem from a man younger than 35 in good health. The CDR3 runs from the conserved cysteine through the conserved F or W. A D gene is named only where the DNA matches it firmly. Not every row has a clone size; where given, it reads once, few, many or a size class.

size,V,D,J,DNA,CDR3
once,TRBV5-5,.,TRBJ2-4,TGTGTCAGCAGCTTGGGGCGGTCCGCAAACATTCAGTACTTC,CVSSLGRSANIQYF
.,TRBV7-2,.,TRBJ2-1,TGTGCCAGCAGTTTCGATGTCATGGTAAATGAGCAGTTCTTC,CASSFDVMVNEQFF
.,TRBV24-1,.,TRBJ2-7,TGTGCCACCAGTGCTGGACGGATCCCCTACGAGCAGTACTTC,CATSAGRIPYEQYF
.,TRBV6-1,.,TRBJ1-4,TGTGCCAGCAGGTGGGGGCAGCTCGAAAAACTGTTTTTT,CASRWGQLEKLFF
.,TRBV6-5,.,TRBJ2-7,TGTGCCAGCAGTTCCGACAGGTCAGGCCACGAGCAGTACTTC,CASSSDRSGHEQYF
.,TRBV7-9,TRBD1,TRBJ2-1,TGTGCCAGCAGCTCGGACAGGCCTGACGGGCAGTTCTTC,CASSSDRPDGQFF
once,TRBV10-3,TRBD2,TRBJ2-7,TGTGCCATCATAGGACTAGCGGAAGTCGGCGAGCAGTACTTC,CAIIGLAEVGEQYF
.,TRBV11-2,.,TRBJ2-5,TGTGCCAGCAGCTTAGTAGGGAGCGTCCAAGAGACCCAGTACTTC,CASSLVGSVQETQYF
once,TRBV27,TRBD1,TRBJ2-7,TGTGCCAGCAGTTCGTCGAGAACGGACAGGGGGAGACCCTACGAGCAGTACTTC,CASSSSRTDRGRPYEQYF
few,TRBV29-1,.,TRBJ1-4,TGCAGCGTTCAGGGGCGAGCTAATGAAAAACTGTTTTTT,CSVQGRANEKLFF
.,TRBV20-1,.,TRBJ2-7,TGCAGTGCTAGTCTTCACGACGAGCAGTACTTC,CSASLHDEQYF
few,TRBV4-3,.,TRBJ2-7,TGCGCCAGCAGCCGGGCAGTGAACCCCTCCTACGAGCAGTACTTC,CASSRAVNPSYEQYF
.,TRBV20-1,.,TRBJ2-2,TGCAGTGCTAGAGTCCCAACAGGGTCTGGGGAGCTGTTTTTT,CSARVPTGSGELFF
.,TRBV7-9,.,TRBJ2-2,TGTGCCAGCAGCCACGTTGGGGGGCCGATCGGGGAGCTGTTTTTT,CASSHVGGPIGELFF
.,TRBV2,TRBD2,TRBJ2-1,TGTGCCAGCAGTGAAGAACTAGCGGGGCTCAATGAGCAGTTCTTC,CASSEELAGLNEQFF
.,TRBV12-3/TRBV12-4,.,TRBJ1-2,TGTGCCAGCACCGAATGGGCGGGATATGGCTACACCTTC,CASTEWAGYGYTF
.,TRBV6-5,.,TRBJ1-5,TGTGCCAGCAGTACCCTGCAGGGGTTTGGCCAGCCCCAGCATTTT,CASSTLQGFGQPQHF
.,TRBV29-1,.,TRBJ1-1,TGCAGATCTACGGAGAGAGGGGCCGACGCTGGGGAAGCTTTCTTT,CRSTERGADAGEAFF
.,TRBV2,TRBD1,TRBJ1-1,TGTGCCAGCAGCACCGGGACAGGGTTGAACACTGAAGCTTTCTTT,CASSTGTGLNTEAFF
.,TRBV7-2,TRBD1,TRBJ1-2,TGTGCCAGCAGCGCTATATTGACAGGGGGCTCGCCTAACTATGGCTACACCTTC,CASSAILTGGSPNYGYTF
.,TRBV5-1,.,TRBJ2-7,TGCGCCAGCAGCAACCCCACAGGGAGCGAGCAGTACTTC,CASSNPTGSEQYF
.,TRBV20-1,.,TRBJ2-7,TGCAGTGCTAAAGCCCGCCTCGCGCGGGGAAAATCGTACAATGAGCAGTACTTC,CSAKARLARGKSYNEQYF
few,TRBV20-1,.,TRBJ2-7,TGCAGTGCTACAAACAGGGGAGGCCACGAGCAGTACTTC,CSATNRGGHEQYF
.,TRBV29-1,.,TRBJ2-7,TGCAGCGTTGAAGGGGGGCCGGACAGCTCCTACGAGCAGTACTTC,CSVEGGPDSSYEQYF
.,TRBV28,.,TRBJ1-2,TGTGCCAGCAGCCAGGTCGGGAGCCCCAACTATGGCTACACCTTC,CASSQVGSPNYGYTF
.,TRBV28,TRBD1,TRBJ1-1,TGTGCCAGCAGCCATAGGGACAGAGACACTGAAGCTTTCTTT,CASSHRDRDTEAFF
.,TRBV20-1,.,TRBJ2-4,TGCAGTGCTCCGCGGACCCTAGCGAGCTTCAAAAACATTCAGTACTTC,CSAPRTLASFKNIQYF
few,TRBV14,.,TRBJ2-7,TGTGCCAGCAGCCAAGTTTGGGGCCCCTACGAGCAGTACTTC,CASSQVWGPYEQYF
.,TRBV6-2/TRBV6-3,.,TRBJ1-2,TGTGCCAGCAGTTATACGATGGACAGCTTCTATGGCTACACCTTC,CASSYTMDSFYGYTF